This TCR beta chain comes out of a study of blood T cells in healthy people across ages. Whole-study results and caveats: PBMC samples, being unsorted, prevented any conclusive comparison of naive and antigen-experienced cells. The diversity estimates, figures obtained from one million T cells, were considered underestimates. Diversity of TCR beta per million T cells declined in a roughly linear way with age.

The authors ran a second PCR of about 6 to 11 cycles using a sample-barcoded 5' primer and a J-beta primer mix. Each cDNA molecule carried a tag from a template-switch adaptor that contained 12 random nucleotides. TCRdb re-called the 5' RACE reads through MiXCR, storing one row per CDR3 protein. The sample has 500,000 to 700,000 distinct CDR3 sequences; about 30% are singletons. This clonotype was seen many times. Its target is not known. Germline V gene data show CDR1 as SNHLY and CDR2 as FYNNEI. Trimming took 7 bases from V and 0 from J; bases not matched to a gene: 6. This CDR3 has 16 residues. V usage is TRBV2 and J usage is TRBJ2-5; 12 nucleotides line up with TRBD2. The source is a woman of 80 years or more in good health. The specimen sequenced was blood. In nucleotides, the CDR3 is TGTGCCAGCAACACGAGACTAGCGGGGGACCAAGAGACCCAGTACTTC. Protein sequence: CASNTRLAGDQETQYF.